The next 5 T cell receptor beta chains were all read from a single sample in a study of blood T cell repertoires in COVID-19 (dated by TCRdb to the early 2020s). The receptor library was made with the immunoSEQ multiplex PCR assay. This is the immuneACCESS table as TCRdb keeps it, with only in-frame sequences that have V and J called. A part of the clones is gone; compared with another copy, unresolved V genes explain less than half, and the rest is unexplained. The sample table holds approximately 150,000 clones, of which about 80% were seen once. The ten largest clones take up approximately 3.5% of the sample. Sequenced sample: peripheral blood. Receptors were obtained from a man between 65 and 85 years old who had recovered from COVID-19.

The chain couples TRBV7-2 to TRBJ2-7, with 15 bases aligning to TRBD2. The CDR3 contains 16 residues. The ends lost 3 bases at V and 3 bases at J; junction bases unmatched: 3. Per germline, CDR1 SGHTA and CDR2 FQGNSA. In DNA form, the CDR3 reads TGTGCCAGCAGCTTGGGACTAGCGGGAGGATACTACGAGCAGTACTTC. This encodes CASSLGLAGGYYEQYF.

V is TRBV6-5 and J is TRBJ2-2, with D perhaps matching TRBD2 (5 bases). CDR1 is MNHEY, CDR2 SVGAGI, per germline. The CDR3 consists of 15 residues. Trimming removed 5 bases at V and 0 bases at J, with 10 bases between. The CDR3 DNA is TGTGCCAGCAGTCCCTCGGGGTCGAACACCGGGGAGCTGTTTTTT. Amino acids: CASSPSGSNTGELFF.

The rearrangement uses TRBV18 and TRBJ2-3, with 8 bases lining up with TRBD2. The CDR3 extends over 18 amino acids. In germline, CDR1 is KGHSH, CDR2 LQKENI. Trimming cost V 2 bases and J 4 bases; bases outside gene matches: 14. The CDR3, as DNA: TGTGCCAGCTCACCAAACCTGGCAAGCGGGAGAGGTGCAGATACGCAGTATTTT. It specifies CASSPNLASGRGADTQYF. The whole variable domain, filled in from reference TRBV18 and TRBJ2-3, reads NAGVMQNPRHLVRRRGQEARLRCSPMKGHSHVYWYRQLPEEGLKFMVYLQKENIIDESGMPKERFSAEFPKEGPSILRIQQVVRGDSAAYFCASSPNLASGRGADTQYFGPGTRLTVL.

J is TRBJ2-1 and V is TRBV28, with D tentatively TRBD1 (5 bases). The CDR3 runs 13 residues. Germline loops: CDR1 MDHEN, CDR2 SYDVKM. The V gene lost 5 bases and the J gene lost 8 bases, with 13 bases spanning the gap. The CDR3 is CASSPGARDEQFF. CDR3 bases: TGTGCCAGCAGTCCTGGGGCGCGAGATGAGCAGTTCTTC.

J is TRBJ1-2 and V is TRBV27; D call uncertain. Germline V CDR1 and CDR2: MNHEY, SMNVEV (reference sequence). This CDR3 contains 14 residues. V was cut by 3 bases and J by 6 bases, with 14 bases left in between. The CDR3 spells CASSFSPGLDGYTF. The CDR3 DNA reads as TGTGCCAGCAGTTTTTCGCCAGGCTTGGATGGCTACACCTTC.